This T cell receptor (beta chain) was recovered during a study of a mutant IDH1 vaccine in newly diagnosed glioma. Study details: Vaccination began 4-6 weeks post radiotherapy alone, or with temozolomide cycles. The sex distribution of treated patients was approximately 62% male and roughly 40% female, with a mean age of approximately 40 years. Previous treatment comprised radiotherapy, temozolomide, or both, mostly both.

As regards this clone: Its antigen is still unknown.

V lost 8 bases and J lost 5; bases outside the gene matches: 5. CDR3 size: 15 residues. Looked up from germline, CDR1 is SGHDN and CDR2 is FVKESK. Documented time point: week 47, end of study. Mutant IDH1 20-mer peptide, at 300 ug, made up each vaccine dose, with topical imiquimod. TCRdb's copy holds only in-frame clones and misses some; the assay was immunoSEQ multiplex PCR. The data contain about 56,000 clones, less than 90% of them singletons. Here the sequenced sample was PBMCs, taken from a glioma patient whose treatment included an IDH1 peptide vaccine. The rearrangement uses TRBV14 and TRBJ1-6, with 11 positions matching TRBD1. The sequence was obtained from a woman aged 45-65 years with glioma. The CDR3 nucleotides read TGTGCCAGCTCTCGGACAGGGGGCCATAATTCACCCCTCCACTTT. It translates to CASSRTGGHNSPLHF.